The 4 T cell receptor beta chains in this list originate from one sample, sequenced in a study of long-term antiretroviral therapy in people with HIV (dated 2022 in TCRdb). The immunoSEQ hsTCRB v3.0 assay was used at survey level resolution to sequence the TRB variable region. The source is immuneACCESS, and TCRdb retained only in-frame sequences with V and J called. Part of the clones is not carried over; for the studies checked, unresolved V genes explain less than half of this, and the remainder is unexplained. This sample holds tens of thousands of clones; around 79% were observed only once. About 6% of the sample belongs to the ten largest clones. Sequenced material: unsorted PBMCs, taken 0.6 years after starting antiretroviral therapy. The receptor set was obtained from a man in his late teens or twenties with HIV.

This sequence joins TRBV7-2 and TRBJ2-4, with 7 nucleotides matching TRBD2. This CDR3 is 15 amino acids long. V lost 3 bases and J lost 1; bases outside the gene matches: 3. Germline V CDR1 and CDR2: SGHTA, FQGNSA. CDR3 sequence (DNA): TGTGCCAGCAGCTTGAGCGGGGTGGCCAAAAACATTCAGTACTTC. Its translation: CASSLSGVAKNIQYF.

The V and J genes are TRBV29-1 and TRBJ1-1, with 7 bases identical to TRBD1. CDR3 length equals 13 residues. V lost 6 bases, J lost 0 bases, and 4 bases stayed unmatched. The germline CDR1 and CDR2 sequences are SQVTM and ANQGSEA. CDR3 region: CSVYGQVNTEAFF. In nucleotides, the CDR3 is TGCAGCGTCTACGGACAGGTGAACACTGAAGCTTTCTTT.

This clone has more than one count but fewer than ten. The chain joins TRBV7-2 to TRBJ2-7; D is perhaps TRBD1 or TRBD2 (5 bases each). Germline V gives CDR1 SGHTA, CDR2 FQGNSA. This CDR3 has 14 amino acids. The ends were cut back, 0 bases at V and 5 bases at J, with 11 bases in the middle. The chain's CDR3 is CASSLAIWDHEQYF. CDR3 in DNA: TGTGCCAGCAGCTTAGCGATATGGGACCACGAGCAGTACTTC.

For the CDR3, the DNA is TGTGCCAGCAGCACCCCCGGGACAGGGGGCGCCGGACAGTACTTC. It specifies CASSTPGTGGAGQYF. The J gene is TRBJ2-7, the V gene TRBV11-2, with 12 positions matching TRBD1. Germline loops: CDR1 SGHAT, CDR2 FQNNGV. The CDR3 has 15 amino acids. V trimming: 5 bases; J trimming: 10 bases; junction bases outside the gene matches: 12.